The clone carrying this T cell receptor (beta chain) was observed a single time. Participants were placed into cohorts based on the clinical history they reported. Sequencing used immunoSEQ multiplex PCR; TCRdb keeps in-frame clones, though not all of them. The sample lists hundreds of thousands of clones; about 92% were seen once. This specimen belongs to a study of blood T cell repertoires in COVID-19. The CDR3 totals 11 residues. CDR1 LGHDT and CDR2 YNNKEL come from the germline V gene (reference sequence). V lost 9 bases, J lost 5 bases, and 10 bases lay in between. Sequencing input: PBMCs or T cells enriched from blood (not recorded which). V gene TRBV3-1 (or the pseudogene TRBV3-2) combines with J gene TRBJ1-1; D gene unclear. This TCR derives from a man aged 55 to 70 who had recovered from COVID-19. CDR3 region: CASSGGTEAFF. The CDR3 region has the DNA TGTGCCAGTAGCGGAGGGACTGAAGCTTTCTTT.